The next 10 T cell receptor beta chains were all read from a single sample in a study of blood T cell repertoires in COVID-19. Sequencing was performed with immunoSEQ multiplex PCR; in TCRdb, only in-frame clones are kept and a portion is missing. The sample yields a few hundred thousand clones, about 90% seen once. The specimen was PBMCs or T cells enriched from blood (not recorded which). The source of these receptors is a woman between 18 and 29 years old with acute COVID-19.

The CDR3 spells CASSRLAGPYEQYF. Here the CDR3 DNA reads TGTGCCAGCAGTCGACTAGCGGGGCCTTACGAGCAGTACTTC. This chain connects TRBV6-5 to TRBJ2-7; 11 bases align to TRBD2. From germline, CDR1 is MNHEY and CDR2 SVGAGI. V lost 5 bases and J lost 4; bases outside the gene matches: 4. The CDR3 runs 14 residues.

The rearrangement links TRBV6-5 to TRBJ2-1, with D perhaps matching TRBD1 (5 bases). The V gene lost 0 bases and the J gene lost 5 bases, with 8 bases spanning the gap. The CDR3 has 14 residues. Germline-derived CDR1 and CDR2 are MNHEY and SVGAGI. CDR3 coding DNA: TGTGCCAGCAGTTACTCGGGGCCAAACAATGAGCAGTTCTTC. It translates to CASSYSGPNNEQFF.

The rearrangement joins TRBV14 to TRBJ1-1; no firm D call. The germline gives CDR1 SGHDN, CDR2 FVKESK. The CDR3 covers 15 residues. Trimming left V 2 bases short and J 3 bases short, with 13 bases between. This CDR3 is CASSQTFRGYTEAFF. In DNA form, the CDR3 reads TGTGCCAGCAGCCAAACTTTCCGGGGTTACACTGAAGCTTTCTTT.

The chain uses TRBV30 and TRBJ1-2; 7 nucleotides agree with TRBD1. V lost 0 bases, J lost 11 bases, and 6 bases stayed unmatched. CDR1 and CDR2 from the germline V gene are GTSNPN and SVGIG (reference sequence). This CDR3 has 12 residues. CDR3 DNA: TGTGCCTGGAGTGTACCAGGGGGACCTTACACCTTC. As protein: CAWSVPGGPYTF.

V is TRBV28 and J is TRBJ2-1; 11 nucleotides agree with TRBD2. The CDR3 consists of 15 residues. J gave up 8 bases and V 6 bases, and 9 bases lay outside the gene matches. CDR1 and CDR2 (germline): MDHEN, SYDVKM. This CDR3 is CASSTSGRAKYEQFF. DNA for the CDR3: TGTGCCAGCAGCACTAGCGGGAGAGCTAAGTATGAGCAGTTCTTC. Complete variable domain (other parts from reference TRBV28 and TRBJ2-1): DVKVTQSSRYLVKRTGEKVFLECVQDMDHENMFWYRQDPGLGLRLIYFSYDVKMKEKGDIPEGYSVSREKKERFSLILESASTNQTSMYLCASSTSGRAKYEQFFGPGTRLTVL.

The chain combines TRBV5-1 with TRBJ2-5; TRBD1 aligns across 7 bases. This CDR3 has 14 residues. The V and J ends lost 5 bases and 5 bases, in that order; junction bases with no gene match: 9. Germline V gives CDR1 SGHRS, CDR2 YFSETQ. CDR3 bases: TGCGCCAGCAGTTACGGTACAGGGGCGGAGACCCAGTACTTC. This codes for CASSYGTGAETQYF.

V is TRBV20-1 and J is TRBJ2-7; 12 bases fit TRBD2. Germline trimming cut 3 bases from V and 0 bases from J; bases unmatched to any gene: 6. The CDR3 has 16 residues. Germline CDR1 reads DFQATT; CDR2 reads SNEGSKA (reference sequence). The CDR3 DNA reads as TGCAGTGCTAGTGGGACTAGCGGGCAGAGCTCCTACGAGCAGTACTTC. The encoded protein is CSASGTSGQSSYEQYF.

This rearrangement joins TRBV6-2 or TRBV6-3 to TRBJ2-7; 7 bases agree with TRBD2. Per the germline V gene, CDR1 is MNHEY and CDR2 is SVGEGT. V dropped 5 bases and J dropped 3; count of bases not matched to a gene: 7. This CDR3 is built from 14 residues. CDR3 sequence: CASSTRPGGYEQYF. The CDR3 coding sequence is TGTGCCAGCAGTACTAGGCCGGGGGGCTACGAGCAGTACTTC.

V and J are TRBV18 and TRBJ1-1; D is undetermined. The CDR3 covers 15 residues. The germline V and J ends were trimmed by 4 bases and 2 bases, with 14 bases remaining between them. CDR1 and CDR2 (germline): KGHSH, LQKENI. CDR3 DNA: TGTGCCAGCTCACGGATCGATGAGGGCAACACTGAAGCTTTCTTT. Amino acid sequence: CASSRIDEGNTEAFF.

The V and J genes are TRBV19 and TRBJ2-1, with D tentatively TRBD2 (7 bases). Germline lookup yields CDR1 LNHDA and CDR2 SQIVND (reference sequence). The CDR3 consists of 16 residues. The ends were cut back, 3 bases at V and 1 base at J, with 13 bases in the middle. The CDR3 region is CASSIKGGESYNEQFF. The CDR3 DNA reads TGTGCCAGTAGTATCAAGGGGGGGGAATCCTACAATGAGCAGTTCTTC.